These 24 T cell receptor beta chains were all obtained from the same sample, sequenced in a study of cytomegalovirus exposure and HLA in healthy donors. Amplification used 60 Vbeta primers and 13 Jbeta primers. Here immunoSEQ multiplex PCR was the method, and the copy in TCRdb shows in-frame clones only, minus some. The sample yields under 130,000 clones, roughly 12% seen once. Material for sequencing was PBMCs. The origin of the receptors is a man aged 40-49 years in good health and CMV-seropositive.

This clone was counted only a few times. This chain connects TRBV5-6 to TRBJ1-1; D is unresolved. Trimming pared 1 base from V and 8 bases from J, leaving 6 bases between. The CDR3 totals 11 residues. Germline loops: CDR1 SGHDT, CDR2 YYEEEE. CDR3 bases: TGTGCCAGCAGCTTGAACGAGGAAGCTTTCTTT. Its translation is CASSLNEEAFF.

In DNA, the CDR3 is TGTGCCAGCAGTTACTCGCGGGACAGGGGGAAGTGGACTGAAGCTTTCTTT. It codes for CASSYSRDRGKWTEAFF. The V and J genes are TRBV6-8 and TRBJ1-1, with 11 bases aligning to TRBD1. V dropped 0 bases and J dropped 5; count of bases not matched to a gene: 8. The CDR3 runs 17 residues. Germline V lookup: CDR1 MNHGY, CDR2 SAAAGT.

This chain joins TRBV27 and TRBJ2-5; 9 positions match TRBD2. J gave up 3 bases and V 5 bases, and 7 bases lay outside the gene matches. Germline values: CDR1 MNHEY, CDR2 SMNVEV (reference sequence). There are 15 residues in the CDR3. The DNA of the CDR3 is TGTGCCAGCAGTCACAGTCCTAGCGGGAAAGAGACCCAGTACTTC. This codes for CASSHSPSGKETQYF.

The chain has TRBV5-1 and TRBJ1-4, with 9 bases matching TRBD1. Germline V gene sequence: CDR1 SGHRS, CDR2 YFSETQ. There are 14 residues in the CDR3. V was clipped by 5 bases and J by 8 bases; unmatched bases: 7. The CDR3 sequence: CASRPGQGKEKLFF. The CDR3 DNA follows: TGCGCCAGCAGGCCGGGACAGGGAAAAGAAAAACTGTTTTTT.

This clone turned up a few times. CDR3 loop: CSVLGVRTGELFF. CDR3 nucleotide sequence: TGCAGCGTTCTCGGTGTTCGGACCGGGGAGCTGTTTTTT. The V and J genes are TRBV29-1 and TRBJ2-2, with D uncertain. Trimming removed 5 bases from V and 5 bases from J, with 12 bases in between. The CDR3 covers 13 residues. Looked up from germline, CDR1 is SQVTM and CDR2 is ANQGSEA.

CDR3 coding DNA: TGCGCCAGCAGCTTGGAAGCTGGTTACACAGATACGCAGTATTTT. Translation: CASSLEAGYTDTQYF. J is TRBJ2-3 and V is TRBV5-1; D remains ambiguous. Germline loops: CDR1 SGHRS, CDR2 YFSETQ. CDR3 length: 15 residues. Trimming cost V 0 bases and J 2 bases, with 10 bases left between them.

The chain joins TRBV28 to TRBJ1-5; D remains ambiguous. The CDR3 is made up of 13 amino acids. V shed 7 bases and J shed 1 base, with 8 bases lying between them. Germline lookup yields CDR1 MDHEN and CDR2 SYDVKM. The CDR3 is CASKTYSNQPQHF. The CDR3 nucleotides read TGTGCCAGCAAGACTTACAGCAATCAGCCCCAGCATTTT.

This clone was found a few times. The chain uses TRBV9 and TRBJ1-1; TRBD1 matches 8 bases. CDR1 is SGDLS, CDR2 YYNGEE, per germline. Germline trimming cut 3 bases from V and 14 bases from J; bases unmatched to any gene: 9. This CDR3 spans 12 amino acids. The CDR3 reads CASSAWTGPKFF. The CDR3 DNA reads TGTGCCAGCAGCGCCTGGACAGGGCCAAAATTCTTT.

This clone was counted only a few times. The genes are TRBV27 and TRBJ1-5, with a weak D call TRBD1 (5 bases). V shed 5 bases and J shed 7 bases, with 12 bases lying between them. The CDR3 contains 13 residues. Germline V lookup: CDR1 MNHEY, CDR2 SMNVEV (reference sequence). CDR3 amino acids: CASSIGVPQPQHF. The CDR3 DNA follows: TGTGCCAGCAGTATAGGGGTGCCCCAGCCCCAGCATTTT.

This clone was observed a few times. The gene calls are TRBV9 and TRBJ2-3; 13 nucleotides agree with TRBD2. J gave up 2 bases and V 3 bases, and 3 bases lay outside the gene matches. This CDR3 has 16 amino acids. CDR1 SGDLS and CDR2 YYNGEE come from the germline V gene. The CDR3: CASSEGLAGITDTQYF. Here the CDR3 DNA reads TGTGCCAGCAGCGAGGGACTAGCGGGGATCACAGATACGCAGTATTTT.

This clone has more than one count but fewer than ten. J is TRBJ1-2 and V is TRBV28; D possibly corresponds to TRBD1 (6 bases). Germline CDR1 and CDR2: MDHEN and SYDVKM. The ends were cut back, 4 bases at V and 2 bases at J, with 8 bases in the middle. CDR3 length: 13 residues. The CDR3 loop reads CASSYRANYGYTF. CDR3 nucleotides: TGTGCCAGCAGTTACAGGGCGAACTATGGCTACACCTTC.

Concerning this clone itself: An end of the junction does not agree with germline; a read error may underlie this. J is TRBJ2-6 and V is TRBV12-5; a weak D match, TRBD1 (6 bases). CDR1 and CDR2 from the germline V gene are LGHNT and FRNRAP. This CDR3 is built from 13 residues. CDR3 sequence: CASTGSGANVLIF. The CDR3 DNA follows: TGTGCTAGTACAGGGAGTGGGGCCAACGTCCTGATTTTC.

The chain is built from TRBV4-1 and TRBJ2-7; possible D gene TRBD2, 5 bases. Germline loops: CDR1 MGHRA, CDR2 YSYEKL. This CDR3 region has 12 residues. Trimming removed 5 bases at V and 1 base at J, with 6 bases between. This CDR3 reads CASSGLSYEQYF. For the CDR3, the DNA is TGCGCCAGCAGCGGACTGTCCTACGAGCAGTACTTC.

The rearrangement links TRBV19 to TRBJ2-7; possible D gene TRBD2, 6 bases. Germline V gene data show CDR1 as LNHDA and CDR2 as SQIVND (reference sequence). V gave up 7 bases and J gave up 1 base, with 14 bases separating them. The CDR3 extends over 14 amino acids. In nucleotides, the CDR3 is TGTGCCAGTAAAGTGCGGGATACGTCCTACGAGCAGTACTTC. It is translated as CASKVRDTSYEQYF.

The chain is built from TRBV28 and TRBJ2-3; perhaps TRBD1 as D (5 bases). V was pared by 3 bases and J by 6 bases, with 13 bases between. Per germline, CDR1 MDHEN and CDR2 SYDVKM. This CDR3 region has 14 residues. The CDR3 here is CASSLRSPGDTQYF. CDR3 DNA: TGTGCCAGCAGTTTGCGGTCTCCAGGGGATACGCAGTATTTT.

This chain links TRBV9 with TRBJ2-5, with a tentative D call TRBD2 (5 bases). The V and J ends lost 0 bases and 9 bases respectively, with 15 bases between them. Germline V lookup: CDR1 SGDLS, CDR2 YYNGEE. CDR3 length equals 14 residues. CDR3 sequence (DNA): TGTGCCAGCAGCGTAGAGGCGTCCGAGAGGGCCCAGTACTTC. It translates to CASSVEASERAQYF.

The gene calls are TRBV5-1 and TRBJ2-2, with TRBD1 matching 7 bases. The germline gives CDR1 SGHRS, CDR2 YFSETQ. The length of the CDR3 is 14 residues. Losses at the gene ends were 1 base for V and 5 bases for J; bases not matched to a gene: 2. The CDR3, as DNA: TGCGCCAGCAGCTTGCTGACAGGGACCGGGGAGCTGTTTTTT. Protein product: CASSLLTGTGELFF.

V is TRBV9 and J is TRBJ2-3, with 12 positions matching TRBD2. This CDR3 has 15 residues. The germline V gene has CDR1 SGDLS and CDR2 YYNGEE. Trimming took 3 bases from V and 3 from J; bases not matched to a gene: 2. The CDR3 DNA is TGTGCCAGCAGCGGCGGGACTAGCGGGACAGATACGCAGTATTTT. As protein: CASSGGTSGTDTQYF.

The gene calls are TRBV27 and TRBJ2-7; 9 bases line up with TRBD1. V was pared by 5 bases and J by 2 bases, with 4 bases of the junction left unmatched. The CDR3 spans 14 residues. Per germline, CDR1 MNHEY and CDR2 SMNVEV (reference sequence). This chain's CDR3 is CASSHGTGTYEQYF. CDR3 DNA sequence: TGTGCCAGCAGTCACGGGACAGGGACCTACGAGCAGTACTTC.

This clone turned up a few times. The chain is built from TRBV5-1 and TRBJ2-5; D might be TRBD1 (5 bases). The CDR3 runs to 15 residues. V lost 0 bases to trimming and J lost 1 base, with 10 bases between them. Germline loops: CDR1 SGHRS, CDR2 YFSETQ. CDR3: CASSLAQGTQETQYF. The DNA of the CDR3 is TGCGCCAGCAGCTTGGCCCAGGGTACCCAAGAGACCCAGTACTTC.

The V gene is TRBV7-9, the J gene TRBJ1-4; unclear D gene. V was cut by 5 bases and J by 0 bases, with 7 bases left in between. Germline values: CDR1 SEHNR, CDR2 FQNEAQ (reference sequence). This CDR3 comprises 14 residues. The CDR3: CASSMVATNEKLFF. The DNA of the CDR3 is TGTGCCAGCAGCATGGTAGCAACTAATGAAAAACTGTTTTTT.

Only a few counts were recorded for this clone. J is TRBJ1-2 and V is TRBV28, with D hard to call. Trimming took off 5 bases at V and 8 bases at J, with 18 bases between the two ends. The CDR3 is 14 amino acids. CDR1 MDHEN and CDR2 SYDVKM come from the germline V gene. CDR3 residues: CASSPRGTLWGYTF. For the CDR3, the DNA is TGTGCCAGCAGTCCTCGGGGTACCCTTTGGGGCTACACCTTC.

This clone turned up a few times. This chain joins TRBV4-1 and TRBJ1-4, with 9 nucleotides matching TRBD1. CDR1 and CDR2 (germline): MGHRA, YSYEKL. The CDR3 extends over 16 amino acids. V shed 4 bases and J 0 bases; nucleotides not matched to a gene: 3. The DNA for the CDR3 is TGCGCCAGCAGCCCAGGACAGGGGCCAACTAATGAAAAACTGTTTTTT. It translates to CASSPGQGPTNEKLFF.

A few counts support this clone. Here the CDR3 DNA reads TGCGCCAGCAGCCCGGGGGACAGACAGTTAGCTAACTATGGCTACACCTTC. It encodes CASSPGDRQLANYGYTF. The V and J genes are TRBV5-1 and TRBJ1-2; 7 bases agree with TRBD1. The germline V gene encodes CDR1 SGHRS and CDR2 YFSETQ. This CDR3 is built from 17 residues. After removal of 4 bases from V and 0 bases from J, the junction contained 12 bases not matched to a gene.